This TCR beta chain was captured by sequencing in a study of cytomegalovirus exposure and HLA in healthy donors. The PCR employed 60 Vbeta primers together with 13 Jbeta primers. Assay used: immunoSEQ multiplex PCR; TCRdb lists only in-frame clones, some missing. The sample carries a few hundred thousand clones, roughly 90% recorded once. Germline values: CDR1 SGHRS, CDR2 YFSETQ. Between the trimmed V and J ends, which lost 3 bases and 3 bases, there was a span of 15 bases. The CDR3 consists of 16 residues. The chain carries TRBV5-1 and TRBJ1-4; D is ambiguous. The specimen sequenced was PBMCs. This clonotype was sampled from a woman under 30 in good health and CMV-seronegative. The CDR3 DNA is TGCGCCAGCAGCTCGGCCCCCCCGGAGGCTAATGAAAAACTGTTTTTT. Amino acid sequence: CASSSAPPEANEKLFF.